The 3 T cell receptor beta chains presented below share a single source sample, sequenced in a study of identical twins. Each CDR3 protein gets one entry after TCRdb re-called the 5' RACE reads with MiXCR. The sample has 350,000 or so distinct CDR3 sequences; roughly 12% are singletons. These data were also reused for a study on yellow fever vaccine responses in identical twins.

Sequenced input: CD8+ T cells sorted from blood. The source of these receptors is a woman under 30 in good health.

The chain joins TRBV28 to TRBJ1-6; D is undetermined. Germline CDR1 reads MDHEN; CDR2 reads SYDVKM. The CDR3 is made up of 13 amino acids. V was shortened by 5 bases and J by 3 bases, with 5 bases between the two germline ends. The CDR3, as DNA: TGTGCCAGCAGTGTGATCTATAATTCACCCCTCCACTTT. This gives the protein CASSVIYNSPLHF.

The chain links TRBV6-5 to TRBJ1-2; no clear D gene. V was clipped by 0 bases and J by 4 bases, with 21 bases between them. This CDR3 comprises 18 residues. The V gene's germline CDR1 is MNHEY and CDR2 SVGAGI. CDR3 sequence: CASSYSGSGGRYAYGYTF. As DNA, the CDR3 is TGTGCCAGCAGTTACTCGGGAAGTGGAGGGAGATACGCCTATGGCTACACCTTC.

This clonotype was recorded a few times. The chain joins TRBV4-1 to TRBJ1-3; D perhaps matches TRBD1 (5 bases). Between the trimmed V and J ends, which lost 1 base and 8 bases, there was a span of 18 bases. The germline V gene encodes CDR1 MGHRA and CDR2 YSYEKL. The CDR3 has 16 amino acids. The CDR3 DNA follows: TGCGCCAGCAGCCAAGTAACAGACTCCTGGGGGGACACCATATATTTT. It encodes CASSQVTDSWGDTIYF.